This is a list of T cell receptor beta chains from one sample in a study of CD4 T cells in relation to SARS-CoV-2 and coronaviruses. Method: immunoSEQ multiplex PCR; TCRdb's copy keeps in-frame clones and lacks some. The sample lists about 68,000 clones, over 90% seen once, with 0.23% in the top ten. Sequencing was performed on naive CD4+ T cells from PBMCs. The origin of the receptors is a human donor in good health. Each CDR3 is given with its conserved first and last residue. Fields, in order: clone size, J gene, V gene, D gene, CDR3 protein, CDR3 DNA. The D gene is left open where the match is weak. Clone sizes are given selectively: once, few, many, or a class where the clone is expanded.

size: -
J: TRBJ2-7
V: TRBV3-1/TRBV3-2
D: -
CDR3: CASSHTTYEQYF
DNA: TGTGCCAGCAGCCACACCACCTACGAGCAGTACTTC

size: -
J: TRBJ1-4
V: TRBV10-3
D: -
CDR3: CAISSRGTNEKLFF
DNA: TGTGCCATCAGCTCCCGTGGGACTAATGAAAAACTGTTTTTT

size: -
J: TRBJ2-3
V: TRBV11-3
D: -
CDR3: CASSLKGWRDPGDTQYF
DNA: TGTGCCAGCAGCTTAAAAGGGTGGCGGGATCCCGGAGATACGCAGTATTTT

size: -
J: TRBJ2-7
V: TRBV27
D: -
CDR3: CASNNRVNDEQYF
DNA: TGTGCCAGCAATAACAGGGTTAATGACGAGCAGTACTTC

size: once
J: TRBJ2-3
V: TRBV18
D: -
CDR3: CASSPPEMTDTQYF
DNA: TGTGCCAGCTCACCACCCGAAATGACAGATACGCAGTATTTT

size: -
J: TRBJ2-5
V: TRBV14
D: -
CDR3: CASSQLSGPQETQYF
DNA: TGTGCCAGCAGCCAACTGAGCGGGCCACAAGAGACCCAGTACTTC

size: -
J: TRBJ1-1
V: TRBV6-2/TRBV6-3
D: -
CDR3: CASSRSANTEAFF
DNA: TGTGCCAGCAGCCGATCAGCGAACACTGAAGCTTTCTTT

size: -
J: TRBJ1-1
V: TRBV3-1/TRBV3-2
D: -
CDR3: CASRGPNTEAFF
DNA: TGTGCCAGCAGGGGCCCGAACACTGAAGCTTTCTTT

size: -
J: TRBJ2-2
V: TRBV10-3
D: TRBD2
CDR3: CAIKGTSGTGELFF
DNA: TGTGCCATCAAGGGGACTAGCGGGACCGGGGAGCTGTTTTTT

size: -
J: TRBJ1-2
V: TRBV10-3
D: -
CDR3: CAISEQNGGGNGYTF
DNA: TGTGCCATCAGTGAGCAGAATGGGGGGGGGAATGGCTACACCTTC

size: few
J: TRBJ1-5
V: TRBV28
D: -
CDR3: CASSQAGRSNQPQHF
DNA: TGTGCCAGCAGTCAAGCGGGGCGTAGCAATCAGCCCCAGCATTTT

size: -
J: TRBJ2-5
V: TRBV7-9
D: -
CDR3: CASSLGQKETQYF
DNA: TGTGCCAGCAGCTTAGGACAGAAAGAGACCCAGTACTTC

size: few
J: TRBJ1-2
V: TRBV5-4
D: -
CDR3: CASSWGTTPGDGYTF
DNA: TGTGCCAGCAGCTGGGGGACAACGCCGGGGGATGGCTACACCTTC

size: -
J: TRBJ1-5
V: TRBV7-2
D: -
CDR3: CASSLDLTGNQPQHF
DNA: TGTGCCAGCAGCTTAGATCTTACAGGTAATCAGCCCCAGCATTTT